This TCR beta chain was recovered during a study of shared clonotypes between healthy human individuals. Points from the study as a whole: Sampling covered nothing but blood. Tissue TCR repertoires likely differ from those found in blood.

For every subset, genomic DNA was evenly distributed across several immunoSEQ plates. Measured with immunoSEQ multiplex PCR; TCRdb has only the in-frame clones, and not every one. The data hold some 1.5 million clones, with under 99% observed a single time. V gave up 2 bases and J gave up 4 bases, with 13 bases separating them. CDR3 length: 15 amino acids. The germline gives CDR1 MDHEN, CDR2 SYDVKM. Note on this clone: No antigen is known for it.

There were only Caucasian adults among the donors, and all lived in Nashville, Tennessee. The chain couples TRBV28 to TRBJ2-3; possibly TRBD2 for D (6 bases). The sample taken for sequencing was naive CD4+ T cells sorted from blood. Subset here: CD45RA+ positively selected. The TCR comes from a young man in good health. CDR3 protein: CASSLSGSGPDTQYF. DNA for the CDR3: TGTGCCAGCAGTTTAAGCGGGTCGGGGCCAGATACGCAGTATTTT.